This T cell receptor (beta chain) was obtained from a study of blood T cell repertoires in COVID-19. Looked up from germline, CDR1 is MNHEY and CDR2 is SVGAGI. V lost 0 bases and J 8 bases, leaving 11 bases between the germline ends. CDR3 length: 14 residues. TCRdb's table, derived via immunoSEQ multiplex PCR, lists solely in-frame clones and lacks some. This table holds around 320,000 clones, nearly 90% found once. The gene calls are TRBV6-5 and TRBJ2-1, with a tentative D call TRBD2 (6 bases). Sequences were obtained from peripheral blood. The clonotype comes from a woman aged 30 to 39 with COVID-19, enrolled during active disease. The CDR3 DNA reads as TGTGCCAGCAGTTACTCCGGGGGTTTGGATGAGCAGTTCTTC. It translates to CASSYSGGLDEQFF.